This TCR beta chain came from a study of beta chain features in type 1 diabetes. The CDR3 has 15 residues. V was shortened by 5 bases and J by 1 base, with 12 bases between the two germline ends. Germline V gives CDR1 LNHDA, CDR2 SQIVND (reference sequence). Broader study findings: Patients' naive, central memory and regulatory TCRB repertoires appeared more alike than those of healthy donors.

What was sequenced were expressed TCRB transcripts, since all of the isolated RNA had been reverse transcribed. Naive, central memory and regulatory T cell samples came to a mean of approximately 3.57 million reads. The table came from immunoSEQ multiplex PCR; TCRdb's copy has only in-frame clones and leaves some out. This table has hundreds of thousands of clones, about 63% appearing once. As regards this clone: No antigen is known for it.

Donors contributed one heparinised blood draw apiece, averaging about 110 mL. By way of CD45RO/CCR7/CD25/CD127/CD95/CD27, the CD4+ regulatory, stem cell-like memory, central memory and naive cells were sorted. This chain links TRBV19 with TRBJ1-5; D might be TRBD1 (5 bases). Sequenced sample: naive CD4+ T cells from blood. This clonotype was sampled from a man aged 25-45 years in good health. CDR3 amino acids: CASSPRDGSNQPQHF. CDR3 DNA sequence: TGTGCCAGTAGTCCACGGGACGGAAGCAATCAGCCCCAGCATTTT.